This T cell receptor (beta chain) emerged from a study of T cell responses to AZD1222 COVID-19 vaccine. Study-level results: Repertoires in all cases were sampled only once the peak T cell response had passed. Only six people who got AZD1222 tested seropositive at baseline. There were mostly white British donors and more females than males, and clonal diversity was possibly underestimated. Unmutated variant regions are reportedly targeted by nearly half of spike-specific TCRs.

Clones were read by immunoSEQ multiplex PCR, and TCRdb kept only the in-frame ones, dropping some. The data show 100,000 to 150,000 clones, 90% seen once. Notes on this clone: Antigen unknown.

The sequences come from peripheral blood, collected on day 0 of AZD1222 vaccination. The TCR comes from an adult in good health.

The chain's CDR3 is CASSRILVLPPPTNTGELFF. DNA for the CDR3: TGTGCCAGCAGCCGCATCCTGGTATTGCCCCCACCGACGAACACCGGGGAGCTGTTTTTT. This sequence joins TRBV3-1 (or the pseudogene TRBV3-2) and TRBJ2-2; no clear D. The V end was cut by 4 bases, the J end by 0 bases, with 24 bases between. Germline V CDR1 and CDR2: LGHDT, YNNKEL (reference sequence). This CDR3 has 20 amino acids.